What follows is one T cell receptor beta chain and its context. The CDR3 consists of 18 residues. Germline V CDR1 and CDR2: MGHRA, YSYEKL. V was pared by 4 bases and J by 0 bases, with 11 bases of the junction left unmatched. The protocol was immunoSEQ multiplex PCR, while the TCRdb copy is restricted to in-frame clones and leaves out a portion. The data contain over 150,000 clones, around 80% of them singletons. This sample is drawn from a study of blood T cell repertoires in COVID-19. Study at large: T cells, B-cell-depleted T cells, or PBMCs provided the cDNA or gDNA that served as material.

The sequenced sample consisted of peripheral blood. The receptor was derived from a human donor in a cohort sampled during active COVID-19. This rearrangement joins TRBV4-1 to TRBJ1-4; 7 bases fit TRBD1. CDR3 DNA sequence: TGCGCCAGCAGCCCCAGGGGGGCGATCGTGGCAACTAATGAAAAACTGTTTTTT. Translation gives CASSPRGAIVATNEKLFF.